This passage covers 8 T cell receptor beta chains from one sample sequenced in a study of cytotoxic CD8 clonotypes in ibrutinib-treated CLL (dated by TCRdb to about 2021). The library was generated by the immunoSEQ multiplex PCR assay. As stored in TCRdb, this immuneACCESS dataset retains in-frame rearrangements with V and J assigned. A fraction of the clones does not appear; measured against another copy, unresolved V genes explain less than half of the discrepancy, and the remainder lacks a known reason. In this sample the table shows around 30,000 clones, approximately 60% of which occur a single time. The ten largest clones take up 12% to 15% of the sample. The specimen was PBMCs, collected before ibrutinib treatment. The source of these receptors is a human donor with chronic lymphocytic leukemia.

The V and J genes are TRBV30 and TRBJ1-6; unclear D gene. In germline, CDR1 is GTSNPN, CDR2 SVGIG (reference sequence). CDR3 size: 14 residues. V was trimmed by 4 bases and J by 4 bases, leaving 11 bases between them. CDR3: CAWMPGGYNSPLHF. For the CDR3, the DNA is TGTGCCTGGATGCCGGGTGGTTATAATTCACCCCTCCACTTT.

The chain uses TRBV19 and TRBJ1-6; 7 bases match TRBD1. With 9 bases clipped from V and 6 bases from J, the junction kept 5 bases outside the gene matches. The length of the CDR3 is 13 residues. Germline V gene lookup returns CDR1 LNHDA and CDR2 SQIVND (reference sequence). The CDR3 nucleotides are TGTGCCAGCCAGGACAGGCTTAATTCACCCCTCCACTTT. Protein: CASQDRLNSPLHF.

V gene TRBV7-9 combines with J gene TRBJ2-5; 8 bases line up with TRBD1. The CDR3 sequence is 14 residues long. In germline, CDR1 is SEHNR, CDR2 FQNEAQ (reference sequence). After removal of 11 bases from V and 4 bases from J, the junction contained 12 bases not matched to a gene. The CDR3 here is CAAGRTGFPETQYF. CDR3 in DNA: TGTGCCGCAGGGAGGACAGGGTTTCCAGAGACCCAGTACTTC.

This clone was detected once. The chain is built from TRBV7-2 and TRBJ1-4; D unresolved. The CDR3 runs 14 residues. Germline-derived CDR1 and CDR2 are SGHTA and FQGNSA. Trimming removed 7 bases from V and 7 bases from J, with 16 bases in between. This chain's CDR3 is CASTTDGVGEKLFF. The CDR3 DNA reads TGTGCCAGCACTACCGACGGGGTCGGTGAAAAACTGTTTTTT.

The genes are TRBV6-1 and TRBJ1-1; D gene unclear. Germline V lookup: CDR1 MNHNS, CDR2 SASEGT. The CDR3 contains 10 residues. V was pared by 6 bases and J by 10 bases, with 9 bases between. The CDR3 protein is CASSLIVAFF. The CDR3 region has the DNA TGTGCCAGCAGCCTGATTGTAGCTTTCTTT.

This chain connects TRBV4-2 to TRBJ1-1, with TRBD1 matching over 10 bases. Germline values: CDR1 LGHNA, CDR2 YNFKEQ. V dropped 3 bases and J dropped 3; count of bases not matched to a gene: 10. The CDR3 runs 17 residues. The DNA for the CDR3 is TGTGCCAGCAGCCACTCACCGGGACAGGGGTTAGACACTGAAGCTTTCTTT. This gives the protein CASSHSPGQGLDTEAFF.

The V and J genes are TRBV4-2 and TRBJ2-7; 14 bases fit TRBD2. Germline V lookup: CDR1 LGHNA, CDR2 YNFKEQ. J lost 6 bases, V lost 9 bases, and 4 bases had no gene match. The CDR3 runs to 13 residues. This chain's CDR3 is CARGTSGRREQYF. CDR3 nucleotides: TGTGCCAGGGGGACTAGCGGGAGACGCGAGCAGTACTTC.

The chain links TRBV6-1 to TRBJ2-7; weak D call: TRBD2 (6 bases). CDR1 is MNHNS and CDR2 is SASEGT in the germline V gene. CDR3 length: 14 amino acids. Deletions cut 5 bases from V and 5 bases from J, with 16 bases between. Written as DNA, the CDR3 is TGTGCCAGCAGTACGACTAGACTGTGGGACGAGCAGTACTTC. This encodes CASSTTRLWDEQYF.